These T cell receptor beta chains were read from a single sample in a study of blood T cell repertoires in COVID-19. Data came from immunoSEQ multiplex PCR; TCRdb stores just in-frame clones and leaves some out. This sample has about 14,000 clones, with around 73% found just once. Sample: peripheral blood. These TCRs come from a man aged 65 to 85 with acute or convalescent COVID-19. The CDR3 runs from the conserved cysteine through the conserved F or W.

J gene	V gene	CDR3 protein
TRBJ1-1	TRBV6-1	CASSDTTPNTEAFF
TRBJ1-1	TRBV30	CAWSPPRVLLMNTEAFF
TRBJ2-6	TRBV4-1	CASSQEEGGVGNSGANVLTF
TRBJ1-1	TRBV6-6	CANREAGVNGEAFF
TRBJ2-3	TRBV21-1	CASSKEPGQPYNYTDTQYF
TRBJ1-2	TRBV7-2	CASSLALETGEGYTF
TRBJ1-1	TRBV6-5	CASSYEASMNTEAFF
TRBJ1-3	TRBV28	CASRDRGGNTIYF
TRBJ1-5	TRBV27	CASSLNTLSNQPQHF
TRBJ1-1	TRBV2	CASSGTGPNTEAFF
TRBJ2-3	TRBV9	CASSWGVRLAGVGTDTQYF
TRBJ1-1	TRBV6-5	CASSYFFESGTEAFF
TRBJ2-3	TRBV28	CASSLLAGGTHTQYF
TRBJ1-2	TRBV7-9	CASSRPEALSYGYTF